This is a list of T cell receptor beta chains from one sample in a study of early T cells in non-severe SARS-CoV-2 infection. TCRdb re-called the 5' RACE reads through MiXCR, storing one row per CDR3 protein. The table includes 35,000 to 45,000 distinct CDR3 sequences, less than 7.5% detected once. Sequenced material: whole blood, taken at baseline. Receptors were obtained from an adult who was a healthcare worker with PCR-confirmed SARS-CoV-2 infection or an uninfected control (not recorded which). CDR3s include the opening cysteine and the closing phenylalanine or tryptophan. The D gene is left open where the match is weak. Only part of the rows carry a size: once, few, many, or a class if the clone is expanded.

d_gene: NA; len: 14; v_gene: TRBV27; j_gene: TRBJ1-2; abundance: NA; CDR3nt: TGTGCCAGCAGTCCCTCATCAAATAACTATGGCTACACCTTC; CDR3aa: CASSPSSNNYGYTF
d_gene: NA; len: 11; v_gene: TRBV24-1; j_gene: TRBJ1-2; abundance: many; CDR3nt: TGTGCCACCAGTGCTGAGGGTGGCTACACCTTC; CDR3aa: CATSAEGGYTF
d_gene: TRBD1; len: 15; v_gene: TRBV27; j_gene: TRBJ1-1; abundance: few; CDR3nt: TGTGCCAGCAGATTATGGGACAGCGGCAACACTGAAGCTTTCTTT; CDR3aa: CASRLWDSGNTEAFF
d_gene: NA; len: 16; v_gene: TRBV18; j_gene: TRBJ2-3; abundance: many; CDR3nt: TGTGCCAGCTCACGGAGAGGGAGCGGTAAGACAGATACGCAGTATTTT; CDR3aa: CASSRRGSGKTDTQYF
d_gene: NA; len: 15; v_gene: TRBV7-9; j_gene: TRBJ1-4; abundance: many; CDR3nt: TGTGCCAGCACCCCCCGGCGGGCAGCTGATGAAAAACTGTTTTTT; CDR3aa: CASTPRRAADEKLFF
d_gene: NA; len: 12; v_gene: TRBV4-1; j_gene: TRBJ2-2; abundance: NA; CDR3nt: TGCGCCAGCAGTACAAACACCGGGGAGCTGTTTTTT; CDR3aa: CASSTNTGELFF
d_gene: NA; len: 13; v_gene: TRBV3-1; j_gene: TRBJ2-7; abundance: many; CDR3nt: TGTGCCAGCAGCCAAGATAGAGCTTACGAGCAGTACTTC; CDR3aa: CASSQDRAYEQYF
d_gene: NA; len: 15; v_gene: TRBV20-1; j_gene: TRBJ2-7; abundance: NA; CDR3nt: TGCAGTGCTAGAAAGGGGGCGGGACTCACCTACGAGCAGTACTTC; CDR3aa: CSARKGAGLTYEQYF
d_gene: TRBD2; len: 19; v_gene: TRBV11-2; j_gene: TRBJ2-1; abundance: many; CDR3nt: TGTGCCAGCAGCTCCCTCCCCCCTAGCGGGAGGAGTCCCTACAATGAGCAGTTCTTC; CDR3aa: CASSSLPPSGRSPYNEQFF
d_gene: TRBD1; len: 13; v_gene: TRBV5-1; j_gene: TRBJ2-5; abundance: NA; CDR3nt: TGCGCCAGCGGGACAGACAACCAAGAGACCCAGTACTTC; CDR3aa: CASGTDNQETQYF
d_gene: NA; len: 12; v_gene: TRBV28; j_gene: TRBJ2-7; abundance: few; CDR3nt: TGTGCCAGCACGCAGGCCGGCTACGAGCAGTACTTC; CDR3aa: CASTQAGYEQYF
d_gene: TRBD2; len: 14; v_gene: TRBV29-1; j_gene: TRBJ2-7; abundance: many; CDR3nt: TGCAGCGTTGCTCGGACTAGCGGGGCTAACGAGCAGTACTTC; CDR3aa: CSVARTSGANEQYF
d_gene: NA; len: 13; v_gene: TRBV28; j_gene: TRBJ2-7; abundance: many; CDR3nt: TGTGCCAGCAGTTTGGCGGCCTCCTACGAGCAGTACTTC; CDR3aa: CASSLAASYEQYF
d_gene: NA; len: 13; v_gene: TRBV4-2; j_gene: TRBJ1-2; abundance: few; CDR3nt: TGTGCCAGCAGCCTCGGCGAGCCCTATGGCTACACCTTC; CDR3aa: CASSLGEPYGYTF
d_gene: TRBD2; len: 15; v_gene: TRBV6-1; j_gene: TRBJ2-5; abundance: many; CDR3nt: TGTGCCAGCAGTCTTACTAGCGGGCCTCAAGAGACCCAGTACTTC; CDR3aa: CASSLTSGPQETQYF
d_gene: TRBD1; len: 16; v_gene: TRBV6-2/TRBV6-3; j_gene: TRBJ1-4; abundance: NA; CDR3nt: TGTGCCAGCAGTTCGGGACAGTTTAGGGAGAGGGAAAAACTGTTTTTT; CDR3aa: CASSSGQFREREKLFF
d_gene: NA; len: 13; v_gene: TRBV4-1; j_gene: TRBJ2-1; abundance: few; CDR3nt: TGCGCCAGCAGCCAAGACCTCCGGGACTCCCAGTTCTTC; CDR3aa: CASSQDLRDSQFF
d_gene: NA; len: 14; v_gene: TRBV12-3/TRBV12-4; j_gene: TRBJ1-3; abundance: NA; CDR3nt: TGTGCCAGCAGTTTATCGAGCTCTGGAAACACCATATATTTT; CDR3aa: CASSLSSSGNTIYF
d_gene: NA; len: 14; v_gene: TRBV19; j_gene: TRBJ2-5; abundance: many; CDR3nt: TGTGCCAGTAGCCAAGGAACTAGCTGGGAGACCCAGTACTTC; CDR3aa: CASSQGTSWETQYF
d_gene: NA; len: 16; v_gene: TRBV24-1; j_gene: TRBJ2-1; abundance: many; CDR3nt: TGTGCCACCAGTGATTTGAGGGGGAGTGGCTACAATGAGCAGTTCTTC; CDR3aa: CATSDLRGSGYNEQFF
d_gene: TRBD2; len: 17; v_gene: TRBV7-2; j_gene: TRBJ2-1; abundance: NA; CDR3nt: TGTGCCAGCAGCCCCCGCGGAGCGGGGATGACCTACAATGAGCAGTTCTTC; CDR3aa: CASSPRGAGMTYNEQFF
d_gene: TRBD2; len: 17; v_gene: TRBV20-1; j_gene: TRBJ2-1; abundance: many; CDR3nt: TGCAGTGCTAGTCCCCCCTTCGGGAGGTCCGACGGGAATGAGCAGTTCTTC; CDR3aa: CSASPPFGRSDGNEQFF
d_gene: NA; len: 12; v_gene: TRBV12-3/TRBV12-4; j_gene: TRBJ1-2; abundance: many; CDR3nt: TGTGCCAGCAGTCCCGGTGACTATGGCTACACCTTC; CDR3aa: CASSPGDYGYTF